The 20 T cell receptor beta chains below all came from one sample that was sequenced in a study of T cells expressing NK-cell markers. Using the 5' RACE reads, TCRdb records one entry per CDR3 protein without DNA. The sample totals hundreds of thousands of distinct CDR3 sequences; its top ten clones hold around 4%. Sequences were obtained from blood T cells: a sorted CD56 or NKG2C T cell subset, CD4+ or CD8+ T cells, or bulk PBMC T cells (not recorded which). The receptor source for this set is a man aged 18 to 30 in good health.

The genes are TRBV6-1 and TRBJ1-6; the D call of TRBD1 rests on TCRdb alone, since no DNA is present to check it. CDR1 is MNHNS, CDR2 SASEGT, per germline. The CDR3 runs 13 residues. The CDR3 is CASKQGGNSPLHF.

The rearrangement joins TRBV12-3 or TRBV12-4 to TRBJ2-1. The CDR3 is 12 amino acids. This CDR3 reads CASTTDYNEQFF.

The chain joins TRBV6-2 or TRBV6-3 to TRBJ1-1; absent DNA, TCRdb's TRBD1 call cannot be checked. The germline V gene has CDR1 MNHEY and CDR2 SVGEGT. The CDR3 contains 14 residues. CDR3 protein: CASRYRGNSPEAFF.

V usage is TRBV4-3 and J usage is TRBJ2-5; TCRdb reports TRBD1, a call that lacks DNA to check it against. The CDR3 consists of 16 residues. The germline CDR1 and CDR2 sequences are LGHNA and YSLEER. The CDR3 spells CASSQDYRVGQETQYF.

V usage is TRBV14 and J usage is TRBJ1-1. Germline V gene data show CDR1 as SGHDN and CDR2 as FVKESK. The CDR3 contains 12 residues. CDR3 protein: CASSQLTDEAFF.

J is TRBJ2-1 and V is TRBV11-3; TCRdb gives TRBD1 as the D gene, but with no DNA this cannot be confirmed. Germline-derived CDR1 and CDR2 are SGHNT and YENEEA. The CDR3 extends over 14 amino acids. CDR3: CASSLDTTGGEQFF.

The rearrangement uses TRBV29-1 and TRBJ2-3; no DNA is available, so the TRBD2 call from TCRdb remains unchecked. Germline-derived CDR1 and CDR2 are SQVTM and ANQGSEA. This CDR3 is built from 13 residues. CDR3 region: CSHSSRETDTQYF.

The chain carries TRBV20-1 and TRBJ2-1; TCRdb picks TRBD2, but there is no DNA to check that call. CDR1 and CDR2 (germline): DFQATT, SNEGSKA (reference sequence). CDR3 length: 17 amino acids. The CDR3 loop is CSASDDLSGNDYNEQFF.

The chain couples TRBV12-3 or TRBV12-4 to TRBJ2-1; the TCRdb call, TRBD1, lacks DNA for checking. The CDR3 has 13 residues. The CDR3 here is CASSSSVAGQQFF.

V usage is TRBV2 and J usage is TRBJ2-3; TCRdb picks TRBD2, but there is no DNA to check that call. This CDR3 is built from 16 residues. The germline V gene encodes CDR1 SNHLY and CDR2 FYNNEI. The CDR3 sequence: CASSEGGTPATDTQYF.

This chain joins TRBV12-3 or TRBV12-4 and TRBJ2-7; TCRdb lists TRBD2, though no DNA is available to test this call. The length of the CDR3 is 12 residues. Here the CDR3 reads CASTRGTDEQYF.

The chain has TRBV5-6 and TRBJ1-5. CDR1 is SGHDT and CDR2 is YYEEEE in the germline V gene. The CDR3 sequence is 16 residues long. CDR3: CASSLGTANSNQPQHF. The variable domain in full, completed from reference TRBV5-6 and TRBJ1-5, reads DAGVTQSPTHLIKTRGQQVTLRCSPKSGHDTVSWYQQALGQGPQFIFQYYEEEERQRGNFPDRFSGHQFPNYSSELNVNALLLGDSALYLCASSLGTANSNQPQHFGDGTRLSIL.

The chain employs TRBV7-8 and TRBJ2-3. The CDR3 runs to 14 residues. The V gene's germline CDR1 is SGHVS and CDR2 FQNEAQ. The CDR3 sequence: CASSLLLGSDTQYF.

The V gene is TRBV7-2, the J gene TRBJ1-5; there is no DNA to check the TCRdb D call of TRBD1. The CDR3 has 13 amino acids. Germline CDR1 reads SGHTA; CDR2 reads FQGNSA. The CDR3 protein is CATSDRANQPQHF.

This rearrangement joins TRBV19 to TRBJ2-2. Germline V gives CDR1 LNHDA, CDR2 SQIVND (reference sequence). This CDR3 region has 16 residues. CDR3 sequence reads: CASSIATSRTAGELFF.

The chain is built from TRBV20-1 and TRBJ2-5; absent DNA, TCRdb's TRBD2 call cannot be checked. This CDR3 has 15 residues. Germline CDR1 is DFQATT and CDR2 is SNEGSKA (reference sequence). The CDR3 here is CSASEVRLAVETQYF.

CDR3 sequence reads: CASSPNPSGGRAQYF. V gene TRBV5-1 combines with J gene TRBJ2-5; the D call from TCRdb, TRBD2, cannot be confirmed without DNA. Germline CDR1 and CDR2: SGHRS and YFSETQ. The CDR3 sequence is 15 residues long.

V and J are TRBV20-1 and TRBJ2-4; the D call of TRBD2 rests on TCRdb alone, since no DNA is present to check it. Per the germline V gene, CDR1 is DFQATT and CDR2 is SNEGSKA (reference sequence). This CDR3 is 16 amino acids long. The CDR3 loop reads CSATDADYRVLDIQYF.

The chain links TRBV9 to TRBJ2-2; as DNA is missing, the TRBD2 call by TCRdb cannot be tested. CDR1 and CDR2 from the germline V gene are SGDLS and YYNGEE. The CDR3 is 17 amino acids. CDR3 in amino acids: CASSVVASGGNTGELFF.

This chain connects TRBV30 to TRBJ2-4; without DNA, the TCRdb call of TRBD1 cannot be checked. This CDR3 comprises 13 residues. CDR1 and CDR2 (germline): GTSNPN, SVGIG (reference sequence). The CDR3 sequence is CAGVREDKNIQYF.